The sequence of this TCR beta chain was determined in a study of shared clonotypes between healthy human individuals. This CDR3 is 14 amino acids long. The V end was cut by 2 bases, the J end by 6 bases, with 15 bases between. CDR1 SGHRS and CDR2 YFSETQ come from the germline V gene. Libraries were prepared by immunoSEQ multiplex PCR; TCRdb keeps only in-frame clonotypes and omits some of them. The sample has 1.5 million to 1.9 million clones, 95% to 99% seen once. V and J are TRBV5-1 and TRBJ2-7, with a tentative D call TRBD1 (6 bases). The sequence came from a man aged 30-40 years in good health. Sequencing was carried out using naive CD4+ T cells sorted from blood. The subset here: CD45RA+ positively selected. The CDR3 loop reads CASSLNLQGAEQYF. In DNA form, the CDR3 reads TGCGCCAGCAGCTTAAACCTACAGGGCGCCGAGCAGTACTTC.